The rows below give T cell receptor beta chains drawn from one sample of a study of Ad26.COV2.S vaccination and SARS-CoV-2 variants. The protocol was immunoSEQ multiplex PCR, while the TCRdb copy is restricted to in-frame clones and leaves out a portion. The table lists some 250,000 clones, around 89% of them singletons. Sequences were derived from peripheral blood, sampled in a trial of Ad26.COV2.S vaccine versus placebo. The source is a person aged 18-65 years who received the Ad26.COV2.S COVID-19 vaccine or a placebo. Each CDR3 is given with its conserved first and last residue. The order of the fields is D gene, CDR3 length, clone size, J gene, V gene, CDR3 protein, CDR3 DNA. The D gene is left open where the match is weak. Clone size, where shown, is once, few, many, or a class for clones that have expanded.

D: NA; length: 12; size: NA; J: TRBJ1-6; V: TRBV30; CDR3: CAWRIGYSPLHF; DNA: TGTGCCTGGAGAATAGGGTATTCACCCCTCCACTTT
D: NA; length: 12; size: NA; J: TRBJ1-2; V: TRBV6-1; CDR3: CASSDTTYGYTF; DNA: TGTGCCAGCAGTGACACCACATATGGCTACACCTTC
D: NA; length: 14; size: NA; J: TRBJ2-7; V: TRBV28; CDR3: CASRAGSIPYEQYF; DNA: TGTGCCAGCAGGGCAGGGTCGATTCCCTACGAGCAGTACTTC
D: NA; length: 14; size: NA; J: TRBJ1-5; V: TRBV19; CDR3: CASTTDNSNQPQHF; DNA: TGTGCCAGTACGACAGACAATAGCAATCAGCCCCAGCATTTT
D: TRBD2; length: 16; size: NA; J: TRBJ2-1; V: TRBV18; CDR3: CASSLDISGIHNEQFF; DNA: TGTGCCAGCTCACTGGACATTAGCGGGATCCACAATGAGCAGTTCTTC
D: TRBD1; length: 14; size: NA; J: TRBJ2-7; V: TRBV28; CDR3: CASSPGTGDREQYF; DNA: TGTGCCAGCAGCCCCGGGACAGGGGATCGGGAGCAGTACTTC
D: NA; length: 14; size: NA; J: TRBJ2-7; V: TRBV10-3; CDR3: CAIKEGQGGFEQYF; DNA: TGTGCCATCAAAGAAGGGCAGGGAGGATTCGAGCAGTACTTC
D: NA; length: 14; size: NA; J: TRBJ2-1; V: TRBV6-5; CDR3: CASSSTGSQGSQFF; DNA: TGTGCCAGCAGTTCCACCGGATCCCAGGGCTCCCAGTTCTTC
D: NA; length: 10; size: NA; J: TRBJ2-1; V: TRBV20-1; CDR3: CSAPIHEQFF; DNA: TGCAGTGCTCCGATCCATGAGCAGTTCTTC
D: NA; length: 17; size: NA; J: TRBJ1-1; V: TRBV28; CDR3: CASSFVGQPLLNTEAFF; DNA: TGTGCCAGCAGTTTCGTCGGTCAGCCCCTGCTAAACACTGAAGCTTTCTTT
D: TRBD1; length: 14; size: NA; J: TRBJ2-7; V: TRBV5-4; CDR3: CASRVDRGSHEQYF; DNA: TGTGCCAGCAGAGTGGACAGGGGGTCCCACGAGCAGTACTTC
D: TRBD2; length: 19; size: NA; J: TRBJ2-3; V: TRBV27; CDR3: CASTYNRLAGNPLTDTQYF; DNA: TGTGCCAGCACCTATAATCGGCTAGCGGGAAATCCCCTCACAGATACGCAGTATTTT
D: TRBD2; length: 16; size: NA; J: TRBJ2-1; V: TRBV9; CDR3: CASSPLGLAGYNEQFF; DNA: TGTGCCAGCAGCCCCCTCGGCCTAGCGGGGTACAATGAGCAGTTCTTC
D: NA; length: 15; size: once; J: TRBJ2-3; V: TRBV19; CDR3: CASSIENRGTDTQYF; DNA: TGTGCCAGTAGTATAGAAAACAGGGGCACAGATACGCAGTATTTT
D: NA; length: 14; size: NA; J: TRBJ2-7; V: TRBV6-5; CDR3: CASSYQGRGYEQYF; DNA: TGTGCCAGCAGTTATCAGGGAAGAGGGTACGAGCAGTACTTC
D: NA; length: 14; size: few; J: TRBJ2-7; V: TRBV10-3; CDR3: CAISGIRRTYEQYF; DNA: TGTGCCATCAGTGGAATTAGAAGGACCTACGAGCAGTACTTC
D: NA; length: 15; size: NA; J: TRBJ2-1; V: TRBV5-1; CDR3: CASSLPGQLYNEQFF; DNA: TGCGCCAGCAGCTTGCCGGGACAACTCTACAATGAGCAGTTCTTC
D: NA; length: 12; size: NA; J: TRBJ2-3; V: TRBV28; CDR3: CASSFFSDTQYF; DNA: TGTGCCAGCAGTTTTTTTTCAGATACGCAGTATTTT
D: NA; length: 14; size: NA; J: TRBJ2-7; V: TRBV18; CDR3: CASSRASEAYEQYF; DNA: TGTGCCAGCTCACGGGCTAGCGAGGCCTACGAGCAGTACTTC
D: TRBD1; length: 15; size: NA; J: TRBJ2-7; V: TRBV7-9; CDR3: CASSLGGQGAYEQYF; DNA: TGTGCCAGCAGCTTAGGGGGACAGGGGGCCTACGAGCAGTACTTC
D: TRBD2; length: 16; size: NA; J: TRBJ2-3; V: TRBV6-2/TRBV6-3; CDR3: CASSYRSSGRTDTQYF; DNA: TGTGCCAGCAGTTACCGATCTAGCGGACGCACAGATACGCAGTATTTT
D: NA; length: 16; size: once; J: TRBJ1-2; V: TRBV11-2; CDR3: CASSLELGGAGKGYTF; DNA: TGTGCCAGCAGCTTGGAACTCGGGGGCGCGGGGAAGGGCTACACCTTC
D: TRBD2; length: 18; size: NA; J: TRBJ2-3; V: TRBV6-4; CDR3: CASSDSSGRAGGTDTQYF; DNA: TGTGCCAGCAGTGACTCTAGCGGGAGGGCCGGGGGCACAGATACGCAGTATTTT
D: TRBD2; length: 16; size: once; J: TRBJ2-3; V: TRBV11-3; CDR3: CASSLGAGGSSDTQYF; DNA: TGTGCCAGCAGCTTAGGTGCGGGGGGGTCGTCAGATACGCAGTATTTT
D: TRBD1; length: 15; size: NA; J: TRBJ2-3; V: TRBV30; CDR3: CAWSVGGTGGDTQYF; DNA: TGTGCCTGGAGTGTTGGGGGGACAGGGGGCGATACGCAGTATTTT
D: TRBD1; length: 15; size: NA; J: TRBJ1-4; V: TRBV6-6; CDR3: CASMFRQGFDEKLFF; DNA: TGTGCCAGCATGTTTCGACAGGGCTTTGATGAAAAACTGTTTTTT
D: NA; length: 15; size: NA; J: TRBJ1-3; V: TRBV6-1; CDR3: CASSEVGGPGNTIYF; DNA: TGTGCCAGCAGTGAAGTCGGGGGACCTGGAAACACCATATATTTT
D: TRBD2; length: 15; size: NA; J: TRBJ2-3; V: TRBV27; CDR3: CATDRWTSRTDTQYF; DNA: TGTGCCACCGACAGATGGACTAGCAGAACAGATACGCAGTATTTT
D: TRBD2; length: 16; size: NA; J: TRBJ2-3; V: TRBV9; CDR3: CASSVEAGARGDTQYF; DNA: TGTGCCAGCAGCGTAGAAGCGGGGGCCCGGGGAGATACGCAGTATTTT
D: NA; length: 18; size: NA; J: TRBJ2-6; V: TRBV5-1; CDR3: CASSLEERSRSGANVLTF; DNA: TGCGCCAGCAGCCTCGAGGAGAGATCTCGCTCTGGGGCCAACGTCCTGACTTTC
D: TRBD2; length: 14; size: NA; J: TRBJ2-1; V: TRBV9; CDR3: CASSLAGFTDEQFF; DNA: TGTGCCAGCAGTCTAGCGGGGTTTACGGATGAGCAGTTCTTC
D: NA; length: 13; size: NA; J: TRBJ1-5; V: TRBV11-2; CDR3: CASSFNGDQPQHF; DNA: TGTGCCAGCAGCTTCAATGGGGATCAGCCCCAGCATTTT
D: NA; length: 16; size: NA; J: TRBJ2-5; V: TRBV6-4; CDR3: CARTGVFLGAPETQYF; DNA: TGTGCCCGAACGGGTGTCTTCCTAGGAGCGCCAGAGACCCAGTACTTC
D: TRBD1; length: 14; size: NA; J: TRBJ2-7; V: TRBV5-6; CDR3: CASSPGQGVRGQYF; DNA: TGTGCCAGCAGCCCGGGACAGGGGGTTCGCGGGCAGTACTTC
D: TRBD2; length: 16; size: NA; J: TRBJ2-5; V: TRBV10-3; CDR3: CAISGTSGGSQETQYF; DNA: TGTGCCATCAGCGGGACTAGCGGGGGTTCCCAAGAGACCCAGTACTTC
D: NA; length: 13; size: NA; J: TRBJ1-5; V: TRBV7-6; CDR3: CASSLYENQPQHF; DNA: TGTGCCAGCAGCTTATACGAAAATCAGCCCCAGCATTTT
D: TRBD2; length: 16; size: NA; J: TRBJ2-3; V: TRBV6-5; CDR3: CASSYGAGGPSDTQYF; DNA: TGTGCCAGCAGTTACGGGGCGGGGGGCCCGTCAGATACGCAGTATTTT
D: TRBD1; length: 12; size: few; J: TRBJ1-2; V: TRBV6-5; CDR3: CASSTGGGGYTF; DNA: TGTGCCAGCAGCACAGGGGGAGGTGGCTACACCTTC
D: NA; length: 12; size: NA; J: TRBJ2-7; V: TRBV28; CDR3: CASRGSWYEQYF; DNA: TGTGCCAGCAGGGGGAGTTGGTACGAGCAGTACTTC
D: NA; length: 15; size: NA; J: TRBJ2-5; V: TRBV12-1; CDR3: CASSFGTGPLVTQYF; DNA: TGTGCCAGCAGCTTCGGGACTGGCCCCTTGGTGACCCAGTACTTC
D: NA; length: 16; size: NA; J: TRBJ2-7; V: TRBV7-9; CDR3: CASSLALSPISYEQYF; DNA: TGTGCCAGCAGCTTGGCCCTCTCGCCTATCTCCTACGAGCAGTACTTC
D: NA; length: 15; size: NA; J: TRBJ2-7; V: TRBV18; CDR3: CASSPPARQLYEQYF; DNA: TGTGCCAGCTCACCACCGGCTAGACAGCTCTACGAGCAGTACTTC
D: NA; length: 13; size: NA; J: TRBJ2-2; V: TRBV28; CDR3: CASSPHGVGELFF; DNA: TGTGCCAGCAGTCCCCACGGGGTCGGGGAGCTGTTTTTT
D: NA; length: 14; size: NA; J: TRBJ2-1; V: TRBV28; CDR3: CASSPLTGYNEQFF; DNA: TGTGCCAGCAGTCCCCTTACTGGGTACAATGAGCAGTTCTTC
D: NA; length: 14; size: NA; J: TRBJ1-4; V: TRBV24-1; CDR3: CATIGRAPRGKLFF; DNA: TGTGCCACGATCGGACGGGCTCCGCGAGGGAAACTGTTTTTT
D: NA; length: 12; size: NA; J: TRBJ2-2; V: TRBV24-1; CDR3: CATSDSLGELFF; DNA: TGTGCCACCAGTGACTCACTGGGGGAGCTGTTTTTT
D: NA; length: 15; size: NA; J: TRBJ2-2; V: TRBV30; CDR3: CAWARLVVVHGELFF; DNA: TGTGCCTGGGCTAGGCTGGTAGTGGTCCACGGGGAGCTGTTTTTT
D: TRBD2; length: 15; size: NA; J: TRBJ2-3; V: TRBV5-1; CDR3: CASSRAGGAGDTQYF; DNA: TGCGCCAGCAGCCGAGCGGGAGGGGCCGGAGATACGCAGTATTTT
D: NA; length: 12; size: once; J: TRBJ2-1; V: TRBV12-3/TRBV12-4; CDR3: CASSLMYNEQFF; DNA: TGTGCCAGCAGTTTGATGTACAATGAGCAGTTCTTC
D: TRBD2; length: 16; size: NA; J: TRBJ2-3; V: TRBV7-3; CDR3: CASSVRLAGGTDTQYF; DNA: TGTGCCAGCAGCGTTCGTCTAGCGGGGGGAACAGATACGCAGTATTTT
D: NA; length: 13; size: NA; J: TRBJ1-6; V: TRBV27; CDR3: CASSGGGNSPLHF; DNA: TGTGCCAGCTCGGGGGGGGGAAATTCACCCCTCCACTTT
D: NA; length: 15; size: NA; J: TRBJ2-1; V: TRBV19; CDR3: CASSIQTSSYNEQFF; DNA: TGTGCCAGTAGTATACAAACGAGCTCCTACAATGAGCAGTTCTTC
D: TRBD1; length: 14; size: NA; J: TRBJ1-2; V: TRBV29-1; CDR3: CSALGTVMGRGYTF; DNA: TGCAGCGCCCTCGGGACAGTTATGGGCCGAGGCTACACCTTC
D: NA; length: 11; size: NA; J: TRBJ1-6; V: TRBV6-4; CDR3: CASRPQPRRDF; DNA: TGTGCCAGCAGACCTCAGCCCAGGCGAGACTTT
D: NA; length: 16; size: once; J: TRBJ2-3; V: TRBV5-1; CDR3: CASSLEGGHGTDTQYF; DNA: TGCGCCAGCAGCTTGGAAGGGGGACACGGCACAGATACGCAGTATTTT
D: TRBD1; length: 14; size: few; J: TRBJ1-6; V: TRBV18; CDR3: CASARDRVNSPLHF; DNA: TGTGCCAGCGCGAGGGACAGGGTGAATTCACCCCTCCACTTT
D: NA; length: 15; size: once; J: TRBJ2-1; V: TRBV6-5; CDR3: CASSAPATSYNEQFF; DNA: TGTGCCAGCAGCGCCCCAGCAACTTCCTACAATGAGCAGTTCTTC
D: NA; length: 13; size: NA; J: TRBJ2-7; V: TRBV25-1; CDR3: CASSEYPDYEQYF; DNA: TGTGCCAGCAGTGAATATCCAGACTACGAGCAGTACTTC
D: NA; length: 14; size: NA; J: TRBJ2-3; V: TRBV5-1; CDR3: CASSLAGAADTQYF; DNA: TGCGCCAGCAGCTTGGCTGGGGCCGCAGATACGCAGTATTTT
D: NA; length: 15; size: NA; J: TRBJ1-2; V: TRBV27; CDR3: CASSGGLPPLAGYTF; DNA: TGTGCCAGCAGTGGGGGACTTCCTCCTTTGGCGGGCTACACCTTC